Included here is one T cell receptor beta chain sequence, with context. Per the germline V gene, CDR1 is LNHDA and CDR2 is SQIVND (reference sequence). Trimming cost V 1 base and J 6 bases; bases outside gene matches: 4. The CDR3 spans 15 residues. The record originates from a study of T cell responses to AZD1222 COVID-19 vaccine. Data came from immunoSEQ multiplex PCR; TCRdb stores just in-frame clones and leaves some out. Of 100,000 or so clones listed, roughly nine tenths were seen once; the top ten hold about 1.2%. The TCR was taken from an adult in good health. The J gene is TRBJ1-5, the V gene TRBV19; 9 nucleotides match TRBD1. The specimen comprised peripheral blood, sampled on day 0 of AZD1222 vaccination. DNA of the CDR3: TGTGCCAGTAGTATAGGGGGGACAGGGAGTCAGCCCCAGCATTTT. Its translation: CASSIGGTGSQPQHF.